The table lists the clone carrying this TCR beta chain with a few counts. This record belongs to a study of blood T cells in healthy people across ages. Primers used in a second PCR of about 7 to 11 cycles were a sample-barcoded 5' primer and a J-beta primer mix. MiXCR, run by TCRdb on the 5' RACE reads, gives a single entry per CDR3 protein. The sample includes roughly 550,000 distinct CDR3 sequences, around 24% of them seen just once. The sample also formed part of further work on T cells of mothers and their children. That source notes: Reverse transcription into cDNA received all extracted RNA, at approximately 1.5 ug per 15 ul. The overlap seen between related mothers and children slightly exceeded that of unrelated pairs, though not significantly.

This sequence originates from a boy aged 5-17 years in good health. Sequencing was performed on blood.

The CDR3 sequence is CASSVLGRTSYEQFF. CDR3 in DNA: TGTGCCAGCAGCGTCCTTGGACGGACGTCGTACGAGCAGTTCTTC. The chain recombines TRBV9 with TRBJ2-1; D call uncertain. V lost 2 bases and J 10 bases, leaving 19 bases between the germline ends. This CDR3 is 15 amino acids long. From germline, CDR1 is SGDLS and CDR2 YYNGEE.